The clone carrying this T cell receptor (beta chain) was counted ten times or more. Antigen unknown. The data originate from a study of T cells in Graves' hyperthyroidism and ophthalmopathy. Whole-study findings and limits: Prediction of ophthalmopathy progression came a median approximately 6.5 months pre-onset.

This CDR3 comprises 14 residues. The germline V gene has CDR1 MNHEY and CDR2 SMNVEV (reference sequence). Trimming pared 8 bases from V and 0 bases from J, leaving 14 bases between. Amplification of TCR beta CDR3 regions used RNA as the template. The TCR CDR3 first-round RT-PCR relied on the HTBI primer set. TCRdb re-called the multiplex PCR reads with MiXCR, one entry per CDR3 protein. The sample lists more than 350,000 distinct CDR3 sequences; 13% to 15% were seen once. The TCR sequence derives from a woman between 55 and 75 years old with Graves' ophthalmopathy. The chain combines TRBV27 with TRBJ2-7; a weak D match, TRBD1 (6 bases). Sequencing input: blood. Written as DNA, the CDR3 is TGTGCCAGCTCCCGGACAGTCAGCTCCTACGAGCAGTACTTC. As protein: CASSRTVSSYEQYF.